This paragraph reports one T cell receptor (beta chain). This entry is derived from a study of blood T cell repertoires in COVID-19. Background on the study: Samples representing acute and convalescent COVID-19 were sourced from the United States, Italy and Spain. T cells, B-cell-depleted T cells, or PBMCs provided the cDNA or gDNA that served as material.

This CDR3 has 17 residues. Germline V gene lookup returns CDR1 KGHSH and CDR2 LQKENI. V shed 3 bases and J 3 bases; nucleotides not matched to a gene: 12. Sequencing used immunoSEQ multiplex PCR; TCRdb keeps in-frame clones, though not all of them. The sample has 75,000 to 95,000 clones, 84% seen once; the top ten hold around 25%. The clonotype was recovered from a man in his sixties with acute or convalescent COVID-19. The J gene is TRBJ1-2, the V gene TRBV18, with 8 bases matching TRBD1. The material sequenced was peripheral blood. Here the CDR3 DNA reads TGTGCCAGCTCACCCCTGGGGACAGGAACCGCGGACTATGGCTACACCTTC. Amino acid sequence: CASSPLGTGTADYGYTF.